Sequencing of this TCR beta chain was carried out in a study of blood T cell repertoires in COVID-19 (dated by TCRdb to 2020 to 2022). For the wider study: The collaborator samples originated in the United States, Italy and Spain and spanned the acute and convalescent phases of COVID-19. Subjects who had been exposed to COVID-19, were actively infected with it, or had recovered from it provided the deeply sampled blood TCRbeta repertoires that made up the dataset. The repertoires were released in a freely available public database meant as a resource for research on the immune response to SARS-CoV-2. The material from the prospective study consisted of cDNA or gDNA derived from T cells, B-cell-depleted T cells, or PBMCs. The samples were drawn from the first 160 participants of the ongoing ImmuneRACE study and from more than 1,000 subjects provided by 6 global collaborators. Where available, HLA class I and class II types were obtained from metadata supplied by the sample provider rather than from assay-based typing. The sample metadata nearly always contained a de-identified subject ID, COVID-19 status, age in years and sex. Results the study describes overall, beyond this receptor: The quantity of clinical and demographic metadata differed by source and by participant and was supplied without curation.

The immunoSEQ Assay, a bias-controlled multiplex PCR, was used to amplify TCRbeta CDR3 regions from genomic DNA. In the original analysis: Within the assay, amplification of reference gene primers was used to estimate how many nucleated cells each sample contained. To quantify the absolute abundance of each unique TCRbeta CDR3 rearrangement, sequence reads were collapsed and filtered. For each sample, productive Simpson clonality was calculated as the square root of Simpson's diversity index over productive rearrangements. The table was pulled from immuneACCESS by TCRdb, which kept in-frame rearrangements only. Such tables lose some clones; where checked, under half of the loss comes from unresolved V genes, and the rest has no known cause. That table gives V, J and clone size, and the DNA gave D and trimming. This sample gives roughly 150,000 clones in total; approximately 80% of them show up just once. Clones ranked in the top ten supply 5.2% of the sample.

In the prospective study, participants were about 18 to 90 years old, resided in about two dozen geographic areas of the United States, and were enrolled through a virtual design. In the prospective study, participants were assigned to cohorts based on the clinical history participants reported in a screening survey and a study questionnaire. Exposed participants had been in contact, within 2 weeks of entering the study, with a person who had a PCR-confirmed or clinician-diagnosed case of COVID-19. In the prospective study, whole blood, serum and a nasopharyngeal or oropharyngeal swab were collected from each participant by mobile phlebotomists. Over a roughly 2-month period, participants in the prospective study had the option of providing additional blood draws and questionnaires. Before DNA extraction, blood samples from the prospective study were shipped at room temperature or frozen. This clone appeared a single time. Its antigen is not yet known. It has no much larger one-base neighbor in the sample; base qualities were not kept.

Counted from cysteine to phenylalanine, this CDR3 has 17 amino acids. The retained sequence is limited to the CDR3, 51 bases, with the frame set at the first base. In the germline V gene, CDR1 corresponds to SGHRS and CDR2 to YFSETQ. V is clipped by 0 bases and J by 4 bases, and the sequence between their germline boundaries is 17 bases long. The source material was PBMCs or T cells enriched from blood (not recorded which). Recombination linked TRBV5-1 to TRBJ1-3, with no confident D gene call. This sequence was found in a man between 65 and 79 years old who had been exposed to COVID-19. The nucleotides are TGCGCCAGCAGCTTGGATTCTCCCTCGGGAGCCGGAAACACCATATATTTT. It encodes CASSLDSPSGAGNTIYF.